A selection of T cell receptor beta chains follows, all from one sample in a study of T cell responses to AZD1222 COVID-19 vaccine. Clones were sequenced by immunoSEQ multiplex PCR, and TCRdb holds only the in-frame ones, with some missing. The sample lists 100,000 or so clones; roughly 90% were seen once. The sequencing used peripheral blood, collected on day 0 of AZD1222 vaccination. The source is an adult in good health. The CDR3 runs from the conserved cysteine through the conserved F or W. A D gene is named only where the DNA matches it firmly. Only part of the rows carry a size: once, few, many, or a class if the clone is expanded.

NA,TRBD2,TRBJ2-2,TRBV11-2,TGTGCCAGCAGCTTCTTTGGCGGGAGGACGTCTGACCTCGGGGAGCTGTTTTTT,CASSFFGGRTSDLGELFF
NA,NA,TRBJ2-1,TRBV11-3,TGTGCCAGCAGCTTAGATAGGCGGGATTACAATGAGCAGTTCTTC,CASSLDRRDYNEQFF
NA,TRBD1,TRBJ2-1,TRBV13,TGTGCCAGCAGCGTCCGACAGGGGGATAGGAATGAGCAGTTCTTC,CASSVRQGDRNEQFF
NA,NA,TRBJ1-1,TRBV6-6,TGTGCCAGCAGTTCTGATGGGGGTGGTTTGGGCACTGAAGCTTTCTTT,CASSSDGGGLGTEAFF
few,NA,TRBJ2-1,TRBV5-3,TGTGCCAGAAGAATGCGTCGTAAAAGTTGTAACTACAATGAGCAGTTCTTC,CARRMRRKSCNYNEQFF
NA,NA,TRBJ1-5,TRBV15,TGTGCCACCAGCAGACTGGCAGATAGCAATCAGCCCCAGCATTTT,CATSRLADSNQPQHF
large,NA,TRBJ2-6,TRBV2,TGTGCCAGCAGTGAAGCTTGGCAGGCTGGGGCCAACGTCCTGACTTTC,CASSEAWQAGANVLTF
NA,NA,TRBJ1-5,TRBV18,TGTGCCAGCCGTCCCCTCTATCAGCCCCAGCATTTT,CASRPLYQPQHF
NA,NA,TRBJ1-1,TRBV10-3,TGTGCCATCAGTGATTGGGGTTCGAACACTGAAGCTTTCTTT,CAISDWGSNTEAFF
NA,NA,TRBJ1-3,TRBV11-2,TGTGCCAGCAGCCGTTTCGCGGGCGCTACTGGAAACACCATATATTTT,CASSRFAGATGNTIYF
NA,NA,TRBJ2-1,TRBV7-9,TGTGCCAGCAGCTCCATTAGCGGAAACGTCAATGAGCAGTTCTTC,CASSSISGNVNEQFF
few,TRBD1,TRBJ1-2,TRBV28,TGTGCCAGCTGGGACAGTCCCCCGGGTGGCTACACCTTC,CASWDSPPGGYTF
NA,NA,TRBJ1-2,TRBV29-1,TGCAGCGTTGACACGGGGAATGGCTACACCTTC,CSVDTGNGYTF
NA,NA,TRBJ1-2,TRBV5-1,TGCGCCAGCAGCTTGGAGGGAGGGGAGTCGGGTGGCTACACCTTC,CASSLEGGESGGYTF
NA,NA,TRBJ1-4,TRBV6-6,TGTGCCAGCAGTCGCCCGGGGGGAGGAGCTAATGAAAAACTGTTTTTT,CASSRPGGGANEKLFF
few,NA,TRBJ1-2,TRBV27,TGTGCCAGCAGGGTAAGATATGGCTACACCTTC,CASRVRYGYTF
NA,NA,TRBJ1-6,TRBV4-1,TGCGCCAGCAGCCTCGAACTTATATCCTATAATTCACCCCTCCACTTT,CASSLELISYNSPLHF
once,NA,TRBJ1-3,TRBV19,TGTGCCAGTAGGATGCGCGGACAGATGTTTGGAAACACCATATATTTT,CASRMRGQMFGNTIYF
NA,TRBD1,TRBJ1-5,TRBV6-6,TGTGCCAGCAGATATACAGGGGTCGGTCAGCCCCAGCATTTT,CASRYTGVGQPQHF
NA,NA,TRBJ1-1,TRBV6-1,TGTGCCAGCAGTGAGTACCCCGTCGGTTTAGGGAACACTGAAGCTTTCTTT,CASSEYPVGLGNTEAFF
NA,NA,TRBJ2-5,TRBV29-1,TGCAGCCTCGGCGGGACGTTTGGAGGGATGGAGACCCAGTACTTC,CSLGGTFGGMETQYF
NA,TRBD1,TRBJ1-2,TRBV7-9,TGTGCCAGCAGCTCAGTAGACAGGGAGGATGGCTACACCTTC,CASSSVDREDGYTF
once,NA,TRBJ1-5,TRBV28,TGTGCCAGCAGTGGCCCCTCAACTTATAGCAATCAGCCCCAGCATTTT,CASSGPSTYSNQPQHF
NA,NA,TRBJ1-6,TRBV28,TGTGCCAGCAGTCCGGCGATGGGGTATTCACCCCTCCACTTT,CASSPAMGYSPLHF
NA,NA,TRBJ2-1,TRBV6-4,TGTGCCAGCAGTGACGGTTTTGGGAACAATGAGCAGTTCTTC,CASSDGFGNNEQFF
NA,TRBD1,TRBJ2-2,TRBV19,TGTGCCAGCGCTTCCGGGACAGAACACACCGGGGAGCTGTTTTTT,CASASGTEHTGELFF
NA,NA,TRBJ1-1,TRBV7-9,TGTGCCAGCAGCTTCAGAGTCGCCATTCATGGGGACACTGAAGCTTTCTTT,CASSFRVAIHGDTEAFF
NA,NA,TRBJ1-1,TRBV28,TGTGCCAGCAGGGGGGGGACACCAAACACTGAAGCTTTCTTT,CASRGGTPNTEAFF
NA,NA,TRBJ2-2,TRBV18,TGTGCCAGCTCACTAAACCAGGCTAACGGGGAGCTGTTTTTT,CASSLNQANGELFF
once,NA,TRBJ2-2,TRBV3-1/TRBV3-2,TGTGCCAGCAGCCAAGACCCTAAGAGGGGGGAGCTGTTTTTT,CASSQDPKRGELFF
NA,TRBD1,TRBJ2-1,TRBV6-5,TGTGCCAGCAGTTATGCAGGGACAGGGATCAATGAGCAGTTCTTC,CASSYAGTGINEQFF
NA,TRBD1,TRBJ1-6,TRBV19,TGTGCCAGTAGTTCTAGGTCCGCAGGACAGGGCGTTTCACCCCTCCACTTT,CASSSRSAGQGVSPLHF
NA,NA,TRBJ1-3,TRBV5-1,TGCGCCAGCAGCTTCCAGGGATACTCTGGAAACACCATATATTTT,CASSFQGYSGNTIYF
NA,TRBD1,TRBJ1-4,TRBV6-5,TGTGCCAGCGGGGACAGGGGGCGGACTAATGAAAAACTGTTTTTT,CASGDRGRTNEKLFF
NA,NA,TRBJ1-5,TRBV15,TGTGCCACCAGCAGAGGACAGGTGAGCAATCAGCCCCAGCATTTT,CATSRGQVSNQPQHF
NA,TRBD2,TRBJ2-2,TRBV18,TGTGCCAGCTCACCAGTCTCTAGCGGGAGCACCGGGGAGCTGTTTTTT,CASSPVSSGSTGELFF
NA,TRBD2,TRBJ2-1,TRBV11-3,TGTGCCAGCAGCTTAGGGGTTAGCGGGGGCTACAATGAGCAGTTCTTC,CASSLGVSGGYNEQFF
NA,NA,TRBJ2-1,TRBV27,TGTGCCAGCAGTCGGCTTGGTGAGCAGTTCTTC,CASSRLGEQFF
once,TRBD1,TRBJ1-6,TRBV6-2/TRBV6-3,TGTGCCAGCAGTTACTCAGGGACAGGGTTAAGGAATTCACCCCTCCACTTT,CASSYSGTGLRNSPLHF
NA,NA,TRBJ2-7,TRBV5-5,TGTGCCAGCAGCTTGGGTGGAGCTAATTCCTACGAGCAGTACTTC,CASSLGGANSYEQYF
NA,TRBD1,TRBJ1-5,TRBV7-8,TGTGCCAGCAGCATACGGACAGGGTGGAATCAGCCCCAGCATTTT,CASSIRTGWNQPQHF